This record concerns one T cell receptor beta chain sequence. The CDR3 spans 14 residues. Germline CDR1 SGHRS, CDR2 YFSETQ. J gave up 8 bases and V 2 bases, and 9 bases lay outside the gene matches. These data come from a study of CD8 T cells in Susac syndrome. The authors carried out high-throughput sequencing of TCR beta. They applied it to CD8+ and CD4+ T cells obtained from blood. The study used treatment-naive patients who had stable or active relapsing-remitting disease as multiple sclerosis controls. FACS was used to enrich TEMRA cells, whereas the CD8+ and CD4+ T cells were obtained by negative isolation. Random hexamers served to reverse transcribe roughly 0.5 to 1 ug RNA. The TCR beta CDR3 was amplified by immunoSEQ multiplex PCR across 54 Vbeta, 13 Jbeta. TCRdb used MiXCR to reprocess the immunoSEQ multiplex PCR reads, holding one entry per CDR3 protein. The table includes approximately 230,000 distinct CDR3 sequences, just under 95% detected once.

The clonotype originates from a human donor with multiple sclerosis. The sample taken for sequencing was CD4+ T cells from PBMCs. J is TRBJ1-1 and V is TRBV5-1, with 7 positions matching TRBD1. The DNA of the CDR3 is TGCGCCAGCAGCTTCACCAGGGGGTCGGGAGAAGCTTTCTTT. The encoded protein is CASSFTRGSGEAFF.